Listed here are 27 T cell receptor beta chains from one sample, sequenced in a study of T cells in Graves' hyperthyroidism and ophthalmopathy. RNA transcripts provided the source from which TCR beta CDR3 regions were amplified. Primed by the HTBI set, a first-round RT-PCR was run on the TCR CDR3. TCRdb processed the multiplex PCR reads anew with MiXCR; each CDR3 protein has one entry. The sample records under 650,000 distinct CDR3 sequences, around 15% being singletons. The specimen sequenced was blood. Receptor source: a woman under 40 with Graves' hyperthyroidism.

CDR3 protein: CASRRYRADYGYTF. CDR3 sequence (DNA): TGTGCCAGCAGGCGATACAGGGCGGACTATGGCTACACCTTC. The chain couples TRBV6-1 to TRBJ1-2; D possibly corresponds to TRBD1 (6 bases). CDR1 MNHNS and CDR2 SASEGT come from the germline V gene. V shed 6 bases and J shed 3 bases, with 14 bases lying between them. CDR3 size: 14 residues.

This clonotype showed up just a few times. V gene TRBV20-1 combines with J gene TRBJ2-5; 13 nucleotides match TRBD2. With V trimmed by 6 bases and J by 4 bases, 20 bases remained unmatched. CDR1 DFQATT and CDR2 SNEGSKA come from the germline V gene (reference sequence). CDR3 size: 19 residues. CDR3 nucleotide sequence: TGCAGTGCCCAAGATCGACTAGCGGGAGGTCTACTCACGCGAGAGACCCAGTACTTC. This codes for CSAQDRLAGGLLTRETQYF.

V and J are TRBV2 and TRBJ2-7; no reliable D call. The CDR3 contains 12 residues. The V end lost 6 bases, the J end lost 3 bases, and 9 bases lay between the germline ends. The germline V gene has CDR1 SNHLY and CDR2 FYNNEI. CDR3 sequence: CASSFKGYEQYF. The CDR3, as DNA: TGTGCCAGCAGCTTCAAAGGCTACGAGCAGTACTTC.

This clonotype was picked up many times. The chain couples TRBV5-1 to TRBJ1-4; a possible D gene is TRBD1 (6 bases). This CDR3 contains 15 residues. CDR1 is SGHRS and CDR2 is YFSETQ in the germline V gene. V was trimmed by 0 bases and J by 5 bases, leaving 11 bases between them. This CDR3 is CASSLEGGYNEKLFF. DNA for the CDR3: TGCGCCAGCAGCTTGGAAGGGGGATACAATGAAAAACTGTTTTTT.

This clonotype came up many times. The chain carries TRBV5-6 and TRBJ1-1; D unresolved. This CDR3 contains 14 residues. Germline values: CDR1 SGHDT, CDR2 YYEEEE. The germline V and J ends were trimmed by 2 bases and 0 bases, with 8 bases remaining between them. CDR3 bases: TGTGCCAGCAGCTTAAGAGTCCTGAACACTGAAGCTTTCTTT. Translated: CASSLRVLNTEAFF.

This clonotype was observed at least ten times. The gene calls are TRBV29-1 and TRBJ1-5; 9 bases map to TRBD1. J lost 6 bases, V lost 6 bases, and 3 bases had no gene match. The CDR3 is 12 amino acids. From germline, CDR1 is SQVTM and CDR2 ANQGSEA. The CDR3 DNA reads as TGCAGCGTATGGACAGGGGCTCAGCCCCAGCATTTT. Residues: CSVWTGAQPQHF.

The chain carries TRBV20-1 and TRBJ2-4, with D perhaps TRBD1 or TRBD2 (5 bases each). The CDR3 consists of 15 residues. The germline gives CDR1 DFQATT, CDR2 SNEGSKA (reference sequence). Trimming removed 5 bases at V and 1 base at J, with 15 bases between. The CDR3 protein is CSAGAGLAAKNIQYF. The CDR3 coding sequence is TGCAGTGCTGGGGCCGGACTTGCGGCCAAAAACATTCAGTACTTC.

This clonotype was seen at least ten times. This chain connects TRBV11-3 to TRBJ1-1; D is possibly TRBD1 (5 bases). The CDR3 spans 17 residues. Trimming shortened V by 3 bases and J by 1 base, and 18 bases separated the two germline ends. Germline CDR1 is SGHNT and CDR2 is YENEEA. CDR3: CASSLTFDSMENTEAFF. In DNA form, the CDR3 reads TGTGCCAGCAGCTTGACATTCGACAGCATGGAGAACACTGAAGCTTTCTTT.

With respect to this clonotype: Sequence at one end of the junction differs from germline and may be a read error. The chain joins TRBV4-3 to TRBJ2-3, with TRBD2 matching 11 bases. Germline V gene data show CDR1 as LGHNA and CDR2 as YSLEER. The CDR3 loop spans 19 amino acids. The CDR3 sequence: CASGQRLAGGSVGTDTQYF. CDR3 DNA sequence: TGCGCCAGCGGCCAAAGGCTAGCGGGAGGAAGTGTAGGCACAGATACGCAGTATTTT.

The chain is built from TRBV24-1 and TRBJ1-3; D unclear. CDR1 and CDR2 (germline): KGHDR, SFDVKD. This CDR3 has 15 amino acids. Between the trimmed V and J ends, which lost 7 bases and 3 bases, there was a span of 15 bases. CDR3: CATSGPFVNGNTIYF. CDR3 DNA: TGTGCCACCAGCGGCCCTTTCGTTAATGGAAACACCATATATTTT.

Regarding this clonotype: A read error may be the cause here, since a much bigger clone is one base away. The V call is TRBV6-1, the J call TRBJ2-7; D is possibly TRBD1 or TRBD2 (5 bases each). CDR1 is MNHNS and CDR2 is SASEGT in the germline V gene. The germline V and J ends were trimmed by 3 bases and 1 base, with 16 bases remaining between them. This CDR3 comprises 16 residues. The CDR3 loop reads CASSDGAFPSSYEQYF. The CDR3, as DNA: TGTGCCAGCAGTGACGGGGCGTTCCCGAGTTCCTACGAGCAGTACTTC.

V usage is TRBV14 and J usage is TRBJ1-6, with unresolved D. Looked up from germline, CDR1 is SGHDN and CDR2 is FVKESK. The CDR3 consists of 12 residues. V shed 1 base and J shed 10 bases, with 5 bases lying between them. CDR3 sequence reads: CASSQVGSPLHF. The CDR3, as DNA: TGTGCCAGCAGCCAAGTAGGATCACCCCTCCACTTT.

This clonotype was recorded many times. The DNA of the CDR3 is TGTGCCAGCACGACGGGAAATAATTCACCCCTCCACTTT. Its translation: CASTTGNNSPLHF. The chain uses TRBV2 and TRBJ1-6; D uncertain. V lost 7 bases and J 5 bases, leaving 9 bases between the germline ends. The germline gives CDR1 SNHLY, CDR2 FYNNEI. CDR3 length: 13 residues.

This clonotype has a single count. This chain joins TRBV30 and TRBJ1-3; D unclear. This CDR3 has 15 residues. V dropped 1 base and J dropped 0 bases, with 10 bases sitting between them. Germline CDR1 reads GTSNPN; CDR2 reads SVGIG (reference sequence). CDR3 sequence reads: CAWSAHSVSGNTIYF. The CDR3 DNA follows: TGTGCCTGGAGTGCACACAGTGTCTCTGGAAACACCATATATTTT.

This clonotype was seen a handful of times. The V call is TRBV6-1, the J call TRBJ2-1; D ambiguous. CDR3 length equals 11 residues. V lost 10 bases to trimming and J lost 7 bases, with 11 bases between them. Per germline, CDR1 MNHNS and CDR2 SASEGT. The CDR3 loop reads CATANANEQFF. For the CDR3, the DNA is TGTGCCACCGCAAACGCGAATGAGCAGTTCTTC.

This clonotype showed up many times. This CDR3 reads CATTGDRTYEQYF. CDR3 DNA: TGTGCCACCACGGGGGACAGAACCTACGAGCAGTACTTC. The chain couples TRBV2 to TRBJ2-7, with TRBD1 as a possible D gene (7 bases). V lost 10 bases and J 2 bases, leaving 15 bases between the germline ends. The CDR3 has 13 residues. Germline V gene lookup returns CDR1 SNHLY and CDR2 FYNNEI.

The V call is TRBV27, the J call TRBJ1-4, with TRBD1 matching over 8 bases. Germline trimming cut 6 bases from V and 2 bases from J; bases unmatched to any gene: 8. CDR1 is MNHEY and CDR2 is SMNVEV in the germline V gene (reference sequence). This CDR3 spans 16 amino acids. The chain's CDR3 is CASRSNQGATNEKLFF. As DNA, the CDR3 is TGTGCCAGCAGGTCAAATCAGGGGGCGACTAATGAAAAACTGTTTTTT. Full variable domain (outside the CDR3, taken from reference TRBV27 and TRBJ1-4): EAQVTQNPRYLITVTGKKLTVTCSQNMNHEYMSWYRQDPGLGLRQIYYSMNVEVTDKGDVPEGYKVSRKEKRNFPLILESPSPNQTSLYFCASRSNQGATNEKLFFGSGTQLSVL.

This clonotype was counted between two and nine times. The chain joins TRBV7-9 to TRBJ2-1; a weak D match, TRBD2 (6 bases). This CDR3 comprises 15 residues. Germline values: CDR1 SEHNR, CDR2 FQNEAQ (reference sequence). The V end was cut by 5 bases, the J end by 12 bases, with 23 bases between. The CDR3 DNA sequence: TGTGCCAGCAGCCGCCAAACAAATGCGGGGACGGGGCAGTTCTTC. Translating gives CASSRQTNAGTGQFF. The full variable domain, completed using reference TRBV7-9 and TRBJ2-1, is DTGVSQNPRHKITKRGQNVTFRCDPISEHNRLYWYRQTLGQGPEFLTYFQNEAQLEKSRLLSDRFSAERPKGSFSTLEIQRTEQGDSAMYLCASSRQTNAGTGQFFGPGTRLTVL.

The rearrangement uses TRBV24-1 and TRBJ2-1; TRBD1 matches at 8 bases. The CDR3 covers 18 residues. In germline, CDR1 is KGHDR, CDR2 SFDVKD. V lost 1 base and J lost 5; bases outside the gene matches: 12. CDR3 amino acids: CATSDLPRTGMVNNEQFF. As DNA, the CDR3 is TGTGCCACCAGTGATTTACCGCGGACAGGGATGGTGAACAATGAGCAGTTCTTC.

This clonotype has a count of ten or more. The rearrangement uses TRBV28 and TRBJ2-3; 16 bases map to TRBD2. Germline lookup yields CDR1 MDHEN and CDR2 SYDVKM. V dropped 6 bases and J dropped 3; count of bases not matched to a gene: 6. The CDR3 contains 17 residues. CDR3 protein: CASSGTSGRAPTDTQYF. The CDR3 DNA sequence: TGTGCCAGCAGCGGGACTAGCGGGAGGGCCCCTACAGATACGCAGTATTTT.

In this sample, this clonotype turned up a few times. The V gene is TRBV5-6, the J gene TRBJ1-2, with D maybe TRBD1 (6 bases). There are 13 residues in the CDR3. V shed 0 bases and J shed 6 bases, with 9 bases lying between them. Germline V gene lookup returns CDR1 SGHDT and CDR2 YYEEEE. CDR3 region: CASSLGGRHGYTF. The DNA of the CDR3 is TGTGCCAGCAGCTTGGGGGGGCGACATGGCTACACCTTC.

The rearrangement links TRBV10-1 to TRBJ1-1; a weak D match, TRBD1 (5 bases). Germline values: CDR1 WNHNN, CDR2 SYGVQD (reference sequence). There are 13 residues in the CDR3. V lost 6 bases, J lost 3 bases, and 11 bases lay in between. CDR3 region: CASREGSHTEAFF. CDR3 DNA: TGCGCCAGCAGGGAGGGGAGCCACACTGAAGCTTTCTTT.

This clonotype was detected only once. The V call is TRBV28, the J call TRBJ2-3, with D perhaps TRBD1 (6 bases). Trimming shortened V by 6 bases and J by 2 bases, and 9 bases separated the two germline ends. Looked up from germline, CDR1 is MDHEN and CDR2 is SYDVKM. The length of the CDR3 is 13 residues. CDR3 bases: TGTGCCAGCAGGGACAGACTCACAGATACGCAGTATTTT. It is translated as CASRDRLTDTQYF.

This rearrangement joins TRBV7-8 to TRBJ2-5, with D possibly being TRBD1 (6 bases). This CDR3 region has 14 residues. The germline V and J ends were trimmed by 1 base and 3 bases, with 9 bases remaining between them. Germline V CDR1 and CDR2: SGHVS, FQNEAQ. The CDR3 nucleotides read TGTGCCAGCAGCTTAGGGACAGTAAAAGAGACCCAGTACTTC. This codes for CASSLGTVKETQYF.

The chain employs TRBV20-1 and TRBJ2-7; possibly TRBD2 for D (6 bases). The better agreement between TRBJ2-1 and the DNA end casts doubt on the J call. From germline, CDR1 is DFQATT and CDR2 SNEGSKA (reference sequence). This CDR3 spans 14 amino acids. The CDR3 here is CSARPRGKDYEQFF. The CDR3 nucleotides read TGCAGTGCTAGACCCCGGGGTAAGGACTACGAGCAGTTCTTC.

V is TRBV6-1 and J is TRBJ1-1; D is unclear. The CDR3 extends over 14 amino acids. The germline CDR1 and CDR2 sequences are MNHNS and SASEGT. Trimming left V 4 bases short and J 3 bases short, with 12 bases between. The CDR3 DNA reads TGTGCCAGCAGTGTGACCATCCGGGACACTGAAGCTTTCTTT. This sequence encodes CASSVTIRDTEAFF.

This CDR3 is CASSVGPHFGGNTEAFF. As DNA, the CDR3 is TGTGCCAGCAGCGTAGGGCCCCATTTCGGGGGAAACACTGAAGCTTTCTTT. The chain links TRBV9 to TRBJ1-1, with D maybe TRBD1 (5 bases). V lost 0 bases to trimming and J lost 2 bases, with 17 bases between them. The germline V gene has CDR1 SGDLS and CDR2 YYNGEE. The CDR3 sequence is 17 residues long.